The source of this T cell receptor (beta chain) is a study of OX40 agonist ivuxolimab in advanced cancers. The overall study: Subjects had a mean age of around 60 years, with a range of roughly 20 to 80; around 80% were male. Partial response was recorded in three patients: one hepatocellular carcinoma and two cutaneous melanoma cases. General study findings and limits: More expanded clones were found, on average, in CD8+ than in CD4+ T cells. Clonal expansion by week 6 occurred in CD4+ and CD8+ blood T cells (at 0.1 to 3.0 mg/kg).

On this clone: The antigen remains undetermined.

This table comes from immunoSEQ multiplex PCR, and its TCRdb copy is limited to in-frame clones, with some not included. Here the sample spans 70,000 to 100,000 clones, around 86% being singletons. The sequence derives from an adult with an advanced solid tumor such as melanoma, head and neck, liver or kidney cancer. The sample was CD4+ or CD8+ T cells sorted from blood, taken in a trial of the OX40 agonist ivuxolimab.

For the CDR3, the DNA is TGTGCCAGCGGACCGGGACATAAGACCCAGTACTTC. This translates into CASGPGHKTQYF. This chain connects TRBV27 to TRBJ2-5; D possibly corresponds to TRBD1 (6 bases). The CDR3 runs 12 residues. Trimming took 8 bases from V and 6 from J, leaving 13 bases between them. Germline assignment: CDR1 MNHEY and CDR2 SMNVEV (reference sequence).